What follows describes a single TCR beta chain. Its target is unknown. In the library, individual cDNA molecules carried attached unique molecular identifiers. MiXCR, applied by TCRdb to the 5' RACE reads, yields one record per CDR3 protein. Among just under 60,000 distinct CDR3 sequences, more than 7.5% were seen once, and the ten largest hold about 3.4%. This specimen comes from a study of early T cells in non-severe SARS-CoV-2 infection. Study-wide context: Chains stayed unpaired after sequencing of bulk RNA from unsorted whole blood. Study-level results: VDJdb matching skewed toward anti-spike CD8 responses, missing private and CD4 specificities.

V shed 6 bases and J shed 0 bases, with 11 bases lying between them. The CDR3 totals 14 residues. In germline, CDR1 is SNHLY, CDR2 FYNNEI. The TCR comes from an adult who was a healthcare worker with PCR-confirmed SARS-CoV-2 infection or an uninfected control (not recorded which). The sample consisted of whole blood. This chain connects TRBV2 to TRBJ1-1; D is possibly TRBD1 (5 bases). For the CDR3, the DNA is TGTGCCAGCAGACAGAAAGGGGTGAACACTGAAGCTTTCTTT. It specifies CASRQKGVNTEAFF. Supplemented by reference TRBV2 and TRBJ1-1, the full variable domain reads EPEVTQTPSHQVTQMGQEVILRCVPISNHLYFYWYRQILGQKVEFLVSFYNNEISEKSEIFDDQFSVERPDGSNFTLKIRSTKLEDSAMYFCASRQKGVNTEAFFGQGTRLTVV.